The 23 T cell receptor beta chains given below trace back to one sample, sequenced in a study of CXCR3-negative and CXCR3-positive naive CD8 T cells. The study made its TRB cDNA libraries by 5' RACE, adding UMI labels. TCRdb reprocessed the 5' RACE reads and reports one entry per CDR3 protein, with no DNA. The record lists roughly 29,000 distinct CDR3 sequences, of which the ten most abundant hold approximately 10%. The sample comprised memory CD8+ T cells from blood. The receptors come from a human donor in good health. Some clones in this sample may be carry-over from other donors' samples.

This chain links TRBV3-1 with TRBJ2-1; TCRdb names TRBD2, which stays unverified in the absence of DNA. Germline-derived CDR1 and CDR2 are LGHDT and YNNKEL (reference sequence). The CDR3 totals 16 residues. The CDR3 loop reads CASSPQTSGSYNEQFF.

This clonotype shows up as medium-sized by frequency. This chain joins TRBV10-3 and TRBJ1-5. CDR3 length: 16 amino acids. Germline V CDR1 and CDR2: ENHRY, SYGVKD. This CDR3 is CAISRGGYLSNQPQHF.

The chain is built from TRBV19 and TRBJ1-1; TCRdb's assignment of TRBD1 cannot be checked, as there is no DNA. The CDR3 contains 15 residues. CDR1 is LNHDA and CDR2 is SQIVND in the germline V gene (reference sequence). CDR3 amino acids: CASNRVPDRDTEAFF.

The gene calls are TRBV29-1 and TRBJ2-1; TCRdb names TRBD2, which stays unverified in the absence of DNA. Germline assignment: CDR1 SQVTM and CDR2 ANQGSEA. CDR3 length equals 13 residues. This CDR3 reads CSVEDSGADGQFF.

V is TRBV7-3 and J is TRBJ2-1; TCRdb's D gene call, TRBD2, goes unchecked for lack of DNA. The germline gives CDR1 SGHTA, CDR2 FQGTGA. The CDR3 is 15 amino acids. The CDR3 protein is CASAYAGSAYNEQFF. Complete variable domain (other parts from reference TRBV7-3 and TRBJ2-1): GAGVSQTPSNKVTEKGKYVELRCDPISGHTALYWYRQSLGQGPEFLIYFQGTGAADDSGLPNDRFFAVRPEGSVSTLKIQRTERGDSAVYLCASAYAGSAYNEQFFGPGTRLTVL.

V is TRBV7-6 and J is TRBJ2-7; TCRdb calls TRBD1, which cannot be checked without DNA. The CDR3 totals 15 residues. CDR1 is SGHVS and CDR2 is FNYEAQ in the germline V gene. The CDR3 sequence: CASSLAGGGIYEQYF.

The chain couples TRBV20-1 to TRBJ1-1; the TCRdb call, TRBD1, lacks DNA for checking. Germline CDR1 reads DFQATT; CDR2 reads SNEGSKA (reference sequence). The CDR3 is 14 amino acids. This CDR3 reads CSARGSRGDTEAFF.

The chain combines TRBV29-1 with TRBJ1-2. This CDR3 is built from 11 residues. CDR1 and CDR2 from the germline V gene are SQVTM and ANQGSEA. CDR3 residues: CSDGRPSGYTF.

The CDR3 sequence is CASSNLEDTQYF. The chain employs TRBV19 and TRBJ2-3. The V gene's germline CDR1 is LNHDA and CDR2 SQIVND (reference sequence). CDR3 size: 12 residues.

This chain connects TRBV7-9 to TRBJ1-4. Germline V gives CDR1 SEHNR, CDR2 FQNEAQ (reference sequence). This CDR3 contains 14 residues. The CDR3 sequence is CASSFGVGNEKLFF. The entire variable domain, with the rest obtained from reference TRBV7-9 and TRBJ1-4, is as follows: DTGVSQNPRHKITKRGQNVTFRCDPISEHNRLYWYRQTLGQGPEFLTYFQNEAQLEKSRLLSDRFSAERPKGSFSTLEIQRTEQGDSAMYLCASSFGVGNEKLFFGSGTQLSVL.

This chain uses TRBV27 with TRBJ2-3; TCRdb's D gene call, TRBD2, goes unchecked for lack of DNA. This CDR3 comprises 15 residues. Germline V CDR1 and CDR2: MNHEY, SMNVEV (reference sequence). CDR3 amino acids: CASSLLAGEGDTQYF.

The chain carries TRBV12-3 or TRBV12-4 and TRBJ2-1; absent DNA, TCRdb's TRBD2 call cannot be checked. There are 13 residues in the CDR3. CDR3 amino acids: CASSWAPWNEQFF.

The chain couples TRBV29-1 to TRBJ1-2. The CDR3 has 14 amino acids. In germline, CDR1 is SQVTM, CDR2 ANQGSEA. The CDR3 reads CSVESDNKNYGYTF.

V gene TRBV29-1 combines with J gene TRBJ2-3; the TCRdb D gene call, TRBD2, has no DNA to confirm it. This CDR3 is 15 amino acids long. Germline V gives CDR1 SQVTM, CDR2 ANQGSEA. CDR3 residues: CSVSSGQRFTDTQYF.

The chain uses TRBV29-1 and TRBJ2-7. Germline CDR1 is SQVTM and CDR2 is ANQGSEA. The CDR3 length is 13 residues. This CDR3 is CSAETDNSYEQYF.

The chain couples TRBV29-1 to TRBJ2-7; TCRdb outputs TRBD1, but without DNA this stays unchecked. CDR1 and CDR2 (germline): SQVTM, ANQGSEA. The CDR3 runs 13 residues. This chain's CDR3 is CSVSGTDSYEQYF.

The genes are TRBV13 and TRBJ2-5; TCRdb reports TRBD1, a call that lacks DNA to check it against. CDR1 PRHDT and CDR2 FYEKMQ come from the germline V gene (reference sequence). CDR3 size: 12 residues. CDR3 region: CASSSGVETQYF.

This chain links TRBV29-1 with TRBJ1-2; the TRBD1 assignment by TCRdb is unverifiable without DNA. Per the germline V gene, CDR1 is SQVTM and CDR2 is ANQGSEA. The CDR3 runs 14 residues. The CDR3 sequence: CSVEAAGGIYGYTF.

The chain is built from TRBV9 and TRBJ2-7; the D call of TRBD1 rests on TCRdb alone, since no DNA is present to check it. Per germline, CDR1 SGDLS and CDR2 YYNGEE. There are 15 residues in the CDR3. The CDR3 protein is CASSPSGQVLNEQYF.

The chain is built from TRBV12-3 or TRBV12-4 and TRBJ1-4; TCRdb's D gene call, TRBD1, goes unchecked for lack of DNA. The CDR3 contains 13 residues. The CDR3 loop reads CASTPRGERKLFF.

The chain couples TRBV20-1 to TRBJ2-2; TCRdb designates TRBD1, a call that cannot be tested without DNA. This CDR3 has 13 amino acids. Germline-derived CDR1 and CDR2 are DFQATT and SNEGSKA (reference sequence). The CDR3 sequence: CSAAIGDTGELFF.

This chain links TRBV25-1 with TRBJ2-1; TCRdb designates TRBD2, a call that cannot be tested without DNA. This CDR3 spans 12 amino acids. CDR1 and CDR2 from the germline V gene are MGHDK and SYGVNS. The CDR3 reads CASSLRGLEQFF.

The chain couples TRBV29-1 to TRBJ2-2; the TCRdb D gene call, TRBD1, has no DNA to confirm it. This CDR3 spans 12 amino acids. Germline V CDR1 and CDR2: SQVTM, ANQGSEA. CDR3 protein: CSVEKGSGELFF.